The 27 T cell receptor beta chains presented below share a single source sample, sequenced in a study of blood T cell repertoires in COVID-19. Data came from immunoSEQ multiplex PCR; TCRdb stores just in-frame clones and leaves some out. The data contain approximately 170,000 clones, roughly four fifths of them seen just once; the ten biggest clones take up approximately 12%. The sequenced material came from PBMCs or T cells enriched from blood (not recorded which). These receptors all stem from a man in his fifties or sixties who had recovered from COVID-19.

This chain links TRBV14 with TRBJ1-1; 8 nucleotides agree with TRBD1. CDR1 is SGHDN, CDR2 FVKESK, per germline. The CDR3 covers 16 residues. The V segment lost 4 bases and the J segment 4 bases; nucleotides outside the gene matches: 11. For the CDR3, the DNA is TGTGCCAGCAGCCCCCGGGACAGGAGTCTGGTCACTGAAGCTTTCTTT. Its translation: CASSPRDRSLVTEAFF.

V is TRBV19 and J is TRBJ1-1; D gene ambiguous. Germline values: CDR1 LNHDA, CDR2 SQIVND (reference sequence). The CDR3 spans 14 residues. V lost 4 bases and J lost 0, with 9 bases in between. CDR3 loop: CASSRLFMNTEAFF. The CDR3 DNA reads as TGTGCCAGTAGTAGACTGTTCATGAACACTGAAGCTTTCTTT.

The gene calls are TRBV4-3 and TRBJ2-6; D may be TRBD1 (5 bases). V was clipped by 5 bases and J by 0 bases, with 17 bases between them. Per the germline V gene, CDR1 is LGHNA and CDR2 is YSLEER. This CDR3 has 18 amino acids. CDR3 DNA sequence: TGCGCCAGCAGCGCTCGACAGCAGGCGCACTCTGGGGCCAACGTCCTGACTTTC. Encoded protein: CASSARQQAHSGANVLTF.

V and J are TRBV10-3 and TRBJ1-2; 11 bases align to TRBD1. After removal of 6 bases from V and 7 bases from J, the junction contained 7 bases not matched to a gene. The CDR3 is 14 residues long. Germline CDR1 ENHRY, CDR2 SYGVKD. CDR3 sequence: CAIRGTGGIGGYTF. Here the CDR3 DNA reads TGTGCCATCAGGGGGACAGGGGGGATCGGTGGCTACACCTTC.

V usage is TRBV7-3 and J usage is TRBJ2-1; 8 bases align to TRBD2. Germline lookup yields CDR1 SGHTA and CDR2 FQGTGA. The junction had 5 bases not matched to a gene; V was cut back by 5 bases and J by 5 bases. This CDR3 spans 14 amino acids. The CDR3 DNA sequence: TGTGCCAGCAGCCAGAGCGGGGGAAACAATGAGCAGTTCTTC. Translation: CASSQSGGNNEQFF.

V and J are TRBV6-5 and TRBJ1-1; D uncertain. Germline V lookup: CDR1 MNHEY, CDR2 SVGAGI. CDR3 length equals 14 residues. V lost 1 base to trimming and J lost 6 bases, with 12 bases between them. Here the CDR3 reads CASSYLAGRSEAFF. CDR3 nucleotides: TGTGCCAGCAGTTACTTGGCAGGCCGCTCTGAAGCTTTCTTT.

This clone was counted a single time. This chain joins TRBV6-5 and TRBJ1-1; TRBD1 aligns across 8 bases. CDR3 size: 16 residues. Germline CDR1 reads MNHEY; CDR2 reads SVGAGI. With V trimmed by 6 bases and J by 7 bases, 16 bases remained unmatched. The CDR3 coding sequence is TGTGCCAGCAGCTACGCAACGCTCGCGACAGGGGTTGAAGCTTTCTTT. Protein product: CASSYATLATGVEAFF.

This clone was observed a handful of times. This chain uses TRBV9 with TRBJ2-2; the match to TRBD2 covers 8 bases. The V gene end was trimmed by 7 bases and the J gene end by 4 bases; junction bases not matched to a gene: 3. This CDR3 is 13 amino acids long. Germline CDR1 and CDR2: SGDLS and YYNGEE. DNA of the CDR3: TGTGCCAGCCAGCGGGGGAGCACCGGGGAGCTGTTTTTT. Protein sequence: CASQRGSTGELFF. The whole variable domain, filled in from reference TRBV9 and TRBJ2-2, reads DSGVTQTPKHLITATGQRVTLRCSPRSGDLSVYWYQQSLDQGLQFLIQYYNGEERAKGNILERFSAQQFPDLHSELNLSSLELGDSALYFCASQRGSTGELFFGEGSRLTVL.

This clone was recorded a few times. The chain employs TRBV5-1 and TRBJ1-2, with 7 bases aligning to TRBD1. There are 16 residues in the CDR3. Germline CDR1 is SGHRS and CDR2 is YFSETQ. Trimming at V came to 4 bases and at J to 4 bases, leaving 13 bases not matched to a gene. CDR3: CASSADHRGYGYGYTF. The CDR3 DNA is TGCGCCAGCAGCGCTGACCACAGGGGATACGGCTATGGCTACACCTTC. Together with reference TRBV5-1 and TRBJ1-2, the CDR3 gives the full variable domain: KAGVTQTPRYLIKTRGQQVTLSCSPISGHRSVSWYQQTPGQGLQFLFEYFSETQRNKGNFPGRFSGRQFSNSRSEMNVSTLELGDSALYLCASSADHRGYGYGYTFGSGTRLTVV.

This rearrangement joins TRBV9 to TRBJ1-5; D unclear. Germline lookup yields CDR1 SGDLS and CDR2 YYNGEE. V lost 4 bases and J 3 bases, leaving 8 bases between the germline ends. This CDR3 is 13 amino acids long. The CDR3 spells CASSYDINQPQHF. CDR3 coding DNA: TGTGCCAGCAGCTATGACATCAATCAGCCCCAGCATTTT.

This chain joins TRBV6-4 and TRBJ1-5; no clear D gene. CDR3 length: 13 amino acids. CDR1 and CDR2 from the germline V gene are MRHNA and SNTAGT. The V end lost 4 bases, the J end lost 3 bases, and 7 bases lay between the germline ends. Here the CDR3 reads CASSVQSNQPQHF. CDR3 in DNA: TGTGCCAGCAGTGTCCAGTCCAATCAGCCCCAGCATTTT.

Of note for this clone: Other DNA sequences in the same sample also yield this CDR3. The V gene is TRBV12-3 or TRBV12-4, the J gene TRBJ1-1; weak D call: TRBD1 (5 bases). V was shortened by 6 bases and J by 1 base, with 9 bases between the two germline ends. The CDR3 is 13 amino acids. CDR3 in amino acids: CASSLQENTEAFF. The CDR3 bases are TGTGCCAGCAGCTTACAGGAGAACACTGAAGCTTTCTTT.

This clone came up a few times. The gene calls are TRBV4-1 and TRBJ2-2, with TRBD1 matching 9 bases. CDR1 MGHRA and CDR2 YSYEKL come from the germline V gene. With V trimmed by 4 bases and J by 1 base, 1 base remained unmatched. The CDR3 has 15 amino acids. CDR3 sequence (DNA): TGCGCCAGCAGCCGGGGACAGGGGAACACCGGGGAGCTGTTTTTT. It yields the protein CASSRGQGNTGELFF.

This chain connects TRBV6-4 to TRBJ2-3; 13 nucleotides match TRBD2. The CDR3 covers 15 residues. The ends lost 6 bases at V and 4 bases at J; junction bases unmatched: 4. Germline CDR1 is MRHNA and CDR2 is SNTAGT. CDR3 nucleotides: TGTGCCAGCAGCCGACTAGCGGGGGGCCCAGATACGCAGTATTTT. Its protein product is CASSRLAGGPDTQYF.

The CDR3 is CASSQTGGTYEQYF. The CDR3 DNA reads TGTGCCAGCAGCCAGACAGGTGGGACCTACGAGCAGTACTTC. V usage is TRBV7-2 and J usage is TRBJ2-7; tentatively, D is TRBD1 (6 bases). Trimming stripped 5 bases from V and 2 bases from J, with 13 bases between. CDR1 is SGHTA, CDR2 FQGNSA, per germline. This CDR3 contains 14 residues.

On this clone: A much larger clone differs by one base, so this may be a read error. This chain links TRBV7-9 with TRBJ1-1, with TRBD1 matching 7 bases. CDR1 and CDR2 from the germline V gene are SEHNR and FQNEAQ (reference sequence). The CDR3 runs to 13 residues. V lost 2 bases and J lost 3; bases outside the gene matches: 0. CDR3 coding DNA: TGTGCCAGCAGCTTAACAGGGGACACTGAAGCTTTCTTT. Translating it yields CASSLTGDTEAFF.

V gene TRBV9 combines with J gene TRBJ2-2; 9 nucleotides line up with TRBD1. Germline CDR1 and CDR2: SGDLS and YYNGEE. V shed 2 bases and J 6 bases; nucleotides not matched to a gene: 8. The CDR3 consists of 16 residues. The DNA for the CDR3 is TGTGCCAGCAGCGTTCCGGGACAGGGAAACGCCGGGGAGCTGTTTTTT. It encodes CASSVPGQGNAGELFF.

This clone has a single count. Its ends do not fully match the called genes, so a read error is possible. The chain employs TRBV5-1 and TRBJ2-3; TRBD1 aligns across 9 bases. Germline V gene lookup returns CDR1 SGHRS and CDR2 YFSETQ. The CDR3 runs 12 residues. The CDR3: CASSLAGTGSDF. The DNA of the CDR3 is TGCGCCAGCAGCTTGGCCGGGACAGGGTCGGATTTT. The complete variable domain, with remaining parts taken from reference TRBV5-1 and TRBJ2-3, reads KAGVTQTPRYLIKTRGQQVTLSCSPISGHRSVSWYQQTPGQGLQFLFEYFSETQRNKGNFPGRFSGRQFSNSRSEMNVSTLELGDSALYLCASSLAGTGSDFGPGTRLTVL.

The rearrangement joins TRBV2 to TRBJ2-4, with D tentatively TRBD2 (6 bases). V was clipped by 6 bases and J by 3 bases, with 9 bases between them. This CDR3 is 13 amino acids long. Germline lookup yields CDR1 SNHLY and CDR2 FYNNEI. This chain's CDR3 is CASSGLFKNIQYF. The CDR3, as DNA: TGTGCCAGCAGCGGACTATTCAAAAACATTCAGTACTTC.

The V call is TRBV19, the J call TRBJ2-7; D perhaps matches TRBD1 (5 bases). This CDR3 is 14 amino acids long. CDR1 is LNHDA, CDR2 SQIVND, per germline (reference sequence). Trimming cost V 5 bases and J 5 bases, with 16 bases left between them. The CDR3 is CASSPRQGGDEQYF. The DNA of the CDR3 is TGTGCCAGTAGTCCCCGGCAGGGCGGAGACGAGCAGTACTTC.

The chain's CDR3 is CASSIGGRVSTEAFF. CDR3 DNA sequence: TGTGCCAGTAGTATCGGTGGCAGGGTAAGCACTGAAGCTTTCTTT. This sequence joins TRBV19 and TRBJ1-1; weak D call: TRBD1 (5 bases). With 3 bases removed from V and 4 bases from J, the gap between germline ends came to 15 bases. Looked up from germline, CDR1 is LNHDA and CDR2 is SQIVND (reference sequence). This CDR3 contains 15 residues.

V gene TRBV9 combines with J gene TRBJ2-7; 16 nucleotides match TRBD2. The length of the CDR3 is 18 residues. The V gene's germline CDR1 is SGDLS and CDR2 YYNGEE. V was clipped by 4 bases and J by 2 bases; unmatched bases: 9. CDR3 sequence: CASSPAPGLAGGPYEQYF. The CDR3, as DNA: TGTGCCAGCAGCCCCGCCCCGGGACTAGCGGGGGGGCCCTACGAGCAGTACTTC.

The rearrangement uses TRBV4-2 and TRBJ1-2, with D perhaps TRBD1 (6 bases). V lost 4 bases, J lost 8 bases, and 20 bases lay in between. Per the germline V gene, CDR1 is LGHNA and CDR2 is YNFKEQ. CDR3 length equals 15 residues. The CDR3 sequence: CASSLPGGGSPGYTF. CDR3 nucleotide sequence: TGTGCCAGCAGCCTCCCTGGGGGGGGCTCGCCAGGCTACACCTTC.

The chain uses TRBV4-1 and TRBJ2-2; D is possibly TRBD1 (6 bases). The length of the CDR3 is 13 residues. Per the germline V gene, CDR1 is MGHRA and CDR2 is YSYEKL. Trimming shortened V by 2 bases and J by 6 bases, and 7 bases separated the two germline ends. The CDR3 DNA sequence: TGCGCCAGCAGCCAAACAGGGTCCGGGGAGCTGTTTTTT. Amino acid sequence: CASSQTGSGELFF.

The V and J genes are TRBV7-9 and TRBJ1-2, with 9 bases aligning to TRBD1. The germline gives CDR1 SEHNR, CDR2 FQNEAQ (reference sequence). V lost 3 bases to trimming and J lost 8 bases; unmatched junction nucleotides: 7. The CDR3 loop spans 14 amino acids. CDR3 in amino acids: CASSLGQGQDGYTF. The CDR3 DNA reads TGTGCCAGCAGCTTGGGACAGGGCCAAGACGGCTACACCTTC.

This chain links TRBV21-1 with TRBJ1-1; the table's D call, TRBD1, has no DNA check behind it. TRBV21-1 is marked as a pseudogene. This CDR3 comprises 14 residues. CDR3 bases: TGTGCCAGCAGCAAACAGTCTCCGAACACTGAAGCTTTCTTT. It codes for CASSKQSPNTEAFF.

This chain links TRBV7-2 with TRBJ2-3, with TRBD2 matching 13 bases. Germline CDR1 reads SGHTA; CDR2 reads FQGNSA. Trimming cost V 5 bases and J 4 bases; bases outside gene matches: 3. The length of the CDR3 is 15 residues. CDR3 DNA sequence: TGTGCCAGCAGCCCTGGACTAGCGGGGGCAGATACGCAGTATTTT. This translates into CASSPGLAGADTQYF.